Listed below are T cell receptor beta chains from one sample, sequenced in a study of response to subunit inactivated influenza vaccine. Via MiXCR, TCRdb re-called the RT-PCR reads, giving one row per CDR3 protein. The sample carries about half a million distinct CDR3 sequences, 25% recorded once. Material: CD4+ T cells sorted from PBMCs, obtained 4 to 6 days after vaccination. These receptors originate from a man aged 45-65 years who received an inactivated influenza vaccine. Both conserved end residues are part of each CDR3. D genes are given only for firm matches. The size entry is marked missing in some rows and otherwise reads once, few, many or a size class.

len: 16
v_gene: TRBV6-1
abundance: few
j_gene: TRBJ2-1
d_gene: TRBD2
CDR3nt: TGTGCCAGCAGTACCGCGACTAGCCTTTATTACAATGAGCAGTTCTTC
CDR3aa: CASSTATSLYYNEQFF

len: 14
v_gene: TRBV10-2
abundance: few
j_gene: TRBJ2-7
d_gene: TRBD2
CDR3nt: TGCGCCAGCAGTGAGTTAGCGGGGGGGGGCGAGCAGTACTTC
CDR3aa: CASSELAGGGEQYF

len: 16
v_gene: TRBV20-1
abundance: few
j_gene: TRBJ2-4
d_gene: .
CDR3nt: TGCAGTGCTAGAGCGGAGGGACTGATAGCCAAAAACATTCAGTACTTC
CDR3aa: CSARAEGLIAKNIQYF

len: 14
v_gene: TRBV27
abundance: .
j_gene: TRBJ2-7
d_gene: TRBD2
CDR3nt: TGTGCCAGCAGTCCCAACCAGCGGGGAGACGAGCAGTACTTC
CDR3aa: CASSPNQRGDEQYF

len: 13
v_gene: TRBV19
abundance: once
j_gene: TRBJ1-2
d_gene: .
CDR3nt: TGTGCCAGTAATCGTCGGGGGCGGAGTGGCTACACCTTC
CDR3aa: CASNRRGRSGYTF

len: 13
v_gene: TRBV6-6
abundance: .
j_gene: TRBJ1-1
d_gene: .
CDR3nt: TGTGCCAGCAGTTTAAAGGGGGGGGTGCGAGCTTTCTTT
CDR3aa: CASSLKGGVRAFF

len: 14
v_gene: TRBV12-3/TRBV12-4
abundance: .
j_gene: TRBJ2-3
d_gene: .
CDR3nt: TGTGCCTGCAGTTTGATAGGGGGGATAGATACGCAGTATTTT
CDR3aa: CACSLIGGIDTQYF

len: 15
v_gene: TRBV7-2
abundance: once
j_gene: TRBJ2-4
d_gene: TRBD2
CDR3nt: TGTGCCAGCAGCCTATCGGGGCTAGCGGAAAACATTCAGTACTTC
CDR3aa: CASSLSGLAENIQYF

len: 13
v_gene: TRBV20-1
abundance: few
j_gene: TRBJ2-1
d_gene: TRBD2
CDR3nt: TGCAGTGCAAATAGCGGGAGTCGGGGTGAGCAGTTCTTC
CDR3aa: CSANSGSRGEQFF

len: 14
v_gene: TRBV6-1
abundance: .
j_gene: TRBJ2-5
d_gene: .
CDR3nt: TGTGCCAGCTCGGAACGGAGGCCGCCCGGGACCCAGTACTTC
CDR3aa: CASSERRPPGTQYF

len: 17
v_gene: TRBV20-1
abundance: medium-sized
j_gene: TRBJ2-3
d_gene: TRBD2
CDR3nt: TGCAGTGCTAGAAGTCCCACTAGCGTTCGCGGCACAGATACGCAGTATTTT
CDR3aa: CSARSPTSVRGTDTQYF

len: 18
v_gene: TRBV28
abundance: many
j_gene: TRBJ1-2
d_gene: .
CDR3nt: TGTGCCAGCAGTTTCTTCTCGGGGCCAAGGGTCGGACGCTATGGCTACACCTTC
CDR3aa: CASSFFSGPRVGRYGYTF

len: 16
v_gene: TRBV20-1
abundance: few
j_gene: TRBJ2-3
d_gene: TRBD2
CDR3nt: TGCAGTGCTAGATTCGGGGGGGCCTCTCGCACAGATACGCAGTATTTT
CDR3aa: CSARFGGASRTDTQYF

len: 14
v_gene: TRBV7-6
abundance: few
j_gene: TRBJ2-3
d_gene: TRBD2
CDR3nt: TGTGCCAGCACGAGGCGGGGGGGCTTAGATACGCAGTATTTT
CDR3aa: CASTRRGGLDTQYF

len: 14
v_gene: TRBV6-2/TRBV6-3
abundance: .
j_gene: TRBJ2-7
d_gene: .
CDR3nt: TGTGCCAGCAGTTACTCCGCCACGACCTACGAGCAGTACTTC
CDR3aa: CASSYSATTYEQYF

len: 16
v_gene: TRBV5-1
abundance: few
j_gene: TRBJ2-1
d_gene: TRBD2
CDR3nt: TGCGCCAGCAGCTTCCTCGGGACTAGCGCGAGCGATGAGCAGTTCTTC
CDR3aa: CASSFLGTSASDEQFF

len: 13
v_gene: TRBV5-1
abundance: .
j_gene: TRBJ2-7
d_gene: .
CDR3nt: TGCGCCAGCAGCCCCGGGGTCGACGGAGAGCAGTACTTC
CDR3aa: CASSPGVDGEQYF

len: 16
v_gene: TRBV5-1
abundance: .
j_gene: TRBJ2-1
d_gene: TRBD2
CDR3nt: TGCGCCAGCAGCTTGGCCCCGACTAGCGGGAGAAATGAGCAGTTCTTC
CDR3aa: CASSLAPTSGRNEQFF

len: 15
v_gene: TRBV6-1
abundance: .
j_gene: TRBJ2-3
d_gene: .
CDR3nt: TGTGCCAGCAGTCGAGACCTGACGGGGGCAGATACGCAGTATTTT
CDR3aa: CASSRDLTGADTQYF

len: 12
v_gene: TRBV5-6
abundance: .
j_gene: TRBJ2-5
d_gene: .
CDR3nt: TGTGCCAGCAGCTGGGGAGAAGAGACCCAGCACTTC
CDR3aa: CASSWGEETQHF

len: 16
v_gene: TRBV7-8
abundance: .
j_gene: TRBJ2-7
d_gene: .
CDR3nt: TGTGCCAGCAGCTTAGCACGGGCAGGGAGAGCCTACGAGCAGTACTTC
CDR3aa: CASSLARAGRAYEQYF

len: 14
v_gene: TRBV7-2
abundance: few
j_gene: TRBJ2-1
d_gene: TRBD1
CDR3nt: TGTGCCAGCAGCTCGGGACAGAAGTCCAATGAGCAGTTCTTC
CDR3aa: CASSSGQKSNEQFF

len: 13
v_gene: TRBV20-1
abundance: .
j_gene: TRBJ1-5
d_gene: .
CDR3nt: TGCAGTGCTAGGTCGACAGTCAATCAGCCCCAGCATTTT
CDR3aa: CSARSTVNQPQHF

len: 14
v_gene: TRBV10-3
abundance: .
j_gene: TRBJ2-7
d_gene: TRBD2
CDR3nt: TGTGCCATCAGCTCAACTAGCGGGTATTACGAGCAGTACTTC
CDR3aa: CAISSTSGYYEQYF

len: 13
v_gene: TRBV20-1
abundance: .
j_gene: TRBJ2-5
d_gene: .
CDR3nt: TGCAGTGCTCAACGGGAGAGCCGAGAGACCCAGTACTTC
CDR3aa: CSAQRESRETQYF

len: 14
v_gene: TRBV7-9
abundance: few
j_gene: TRBJ1-1
d_gene: TRBD1
CDR3nt: TGTGCCAGCAGCACGAAGGGGGCGAGTACTGAAGCTTTCTTT
CDR3aa: CASSTKGASTEAFF

len: 22
v_gene: TRBV4-1
abundance: few
j_gene: TRBJ2-1
d_gene: TRBD2
CDR3nt: TGCGCCAGCAGCCAAGTAGACCCCCCGCTAGCGGGGGGCCACAGCTCCTACAATGAGCAGTTCTTC
CDR3aa: CASSQVDPPLAGGHSSYNEQFF

len: 15
v_gene: TRBV5-1
abundance: .
j_gene: TRBJ2-7
d_gene: .
CDR3nt: TGCGCCAGCAAAAGGACCACCGGTCTCCGGGATGAGCAGTACTTC
CDR3aa: CASKRTTGLRDEQYF

len: 12
v_gene: TRBV20-1
abundance: .
j_gene: TRBJ2-1
d_gene: .
CDR3nt: TGCAGTGCTGATGCAGGGTACAATGAGCAGTTCTTC
CDR3aa: CSADAGYNEQFF

len: 12
v_gene: TRBV6-5
abundance: .
j_gene: TRBJ2-1
d_gene: .
CDR3nt: TGTGCCAGCCGCCACAGGGACCATGAGCAGTTCTTC
CDR3aa: CASRHRDHEQFF

len: 14
v_gene: TRBV7-9
abundance: .
j_gene: TRBJ2-5
d_gene: .
CDR3nt: TGTGCCAGCAGCTTAGAACAGCTAGCAAGGACCCAGTACTTC
CDR3aa: CASSLEQLARTQYF

len: 14
v_gene: TRBV9
abundance: few
j_gene: TRBJ1-6
d_gene: .
CDR3nt: TGTGCCAGCAGCGTACGGGGGACCAATTCACCCCTCCACTTT
CDR3aa: CASSVRGTNSPLHF

len: 11
v_gene: TRBV2
abundance: .
j_gene: TRBJ2-7
d_gene: .
CDR3nt: TGTGCCAGCAGTGACGAGCGGGAGCAGTACTTC
CDR3aa: CASSDEREQYF

len: 13
v_gene: TRBV24-1
abundance: .
j_gene: TRBJ2-2
d_gene: .
CDR3nt: TGTGCCACCGGGGATTCGAACACCGGGGAGCTGTTTTTT
CDR3aa: CATGDSNTGELFF

len: 17
v_gene: TRBV4-1
abundance: .
j_gene: TRBJ2-1
d_gene: .
CDR3nt: TGCGCCAGCAGCCAAGGTCCGATTTACTTCTCCTACAATGAGCAGTTCTTC
CDR3aa: CASSQGPIYFSYNEQFF

len: 16
v_gene: TRBV24-1
abundance: .
j_gene: TRBJ2-3
d_gene: .
CDR3nt: TGTGCCACCAGTGACTCCGGGACATCAGGGACAGATACGCAGTATTTT
CDR3aa: CATSDSGTSGTDTQYF

len: 13
v_gene: TRBV10-3
abundance: few
j_gene: TRBJ2-1
d_gene: TRBD2
CDR3nt: TGTGCCATCGGCCTAGCGGAGTTCAATGAGCAGTTCTTC
CDR3aa: CAIGLAEFNEQFF

len: 16
v_gene: TRBV9
abundance: .
j_gene: TRBJ2-5
d_gene: TRBD2
CDR3nt: TGTGCCAGCAGCGGATGGACTAGCGGGCTTCAAGAGACCCAGTACTTC
CDR3aa: CASSGWTSGLQETQYF

len: 11
v_gene: TRBV28
abundance: once
j_gene: TRBJ1-2
d_gene: .
CDR3nt: TGTGCCAGCAGGATAGGGGGGCACTACACCTTC
CDR3aa: CASRIGGHYTF

len: 14
v_gene: TRBV12-3/TRBV12-4
abundance: few
j_gene: TRBJ2-1
d_gene: TRBD1
CDR3nt: TGTGCCAGCAGTCCCCGGACAGGGGGCGGTGAGCAGTTCTTC
CDR3aa: CASSPRTGGGEQFF

len: 17
v_gene: TRBV29-1
abundance: .
j_gene: TRBJ2-3
d_gene: TRBD2
CDR3nt: TGCAGCGTTAGCGGGGGTCACCCTTCTGTTTACACAGATACGCAGTATTTT
CDR3aa: CSVSGGHPSVYTDTQYF

len: 14
v_gene: TRBV20-1
abundance: few
j_gene: TRBJ2-3
d_gene: .
CDR3nt: TGCAGTGCTAGAGACCGGGGTTGGTCGGATACGCAGTATTTT
CDR3aa: CSARDRGWSDTQYF

len: 13
v_gene: TRBV28
abundance: few
j_gene: TRBJ2-2
d_gene: .
CDR3nt: TGTGCCAGCAGTTTTTGGGGGGTCGGGGAGCTGTTTTTT
CDR3aa: CASSFWGVGELFF

len: 14
v_gene: TRBV6-1
abundance: few
j_gene: TRBJ1-2
d_gene: TRBD1
CDR3nt: TGTGCCAGCAGGGGGGACAGGCCCTACTATGGCTACACCTTC
CDR3aa: CASRGDRPYYGYTF

len: 20
v_gene: TRBV11-2
abundance: .
j_gene: TRBJ2-6
d_gene: .
CDR3nt: TGTGCCAGCAGCTACGCACTTCGACAGACCCCCATCTCTGGGGCCAACGTCCTGACTTTC
CDR3aa: CASSYALRQTPISGANVLTF

len: 15
v_gene: TRBV27
abundance: .
j_gene: TRBJ2-5
d_gene: TRBD2
CDR3nt: TGTGCCAGCAGTTTTAGCGGGGGGCTAGCAGAGACCCAGTACTTC
CDR3aa: CASSFSGGLAETQYF

len: 14
v_gene: TRBV30
abundance: .
j_gene: TRBJ2-7
d_gene: TRBD1
CDR3nt: TGTGCCTGGAGGAATACAGGGGGCTCCTACGAGCAGTACTTC
CDR3aa: CAWRNTGGSYEQYF

len: 15
v_gene: TRBV20-1
abundance: .
j_gene: TRBJ2-2
d_gene: .
CDR3nt: TGCAGTGCTATGCCTACTAGGTTATCCACCGGGGAGCTGTTTTTT
CDR3aa: CSAMPTRLSTGELFF

len: 15
v_gene: TRBV19
abundance: few
j_gene: TRBJ1-2
d_gene: TRBD1
CDR3nt: TGTGCCAGTAGCCTGACAGGGCGCTCGACCTATGGCTACACCTTC
CDR3aa: CASSLTGRSTYGYTF

len: 15
v_gene: TRBV4-3
abundance: .
j_gene: TRBJ1-6
d_gene: .
CDR3nt: TGCGCCAGCAGCCAGAAGGCAGGGGATAATTCACCCCTCCACTTT
CDR3aa: CASSQKAGDNSPLHF

len: 16
v_gene: TRBV6-2/TRBV6-3
abundance: .
j_gene: TRBJ2-7
d_gene: TRBD1
CDR3nt: TGTGCCAGCAGTTACTCGATTACAGGGGGATCGTACGAGCAGTACTTC
CDR3aa: CASSYSITGGSYEQYF

len: 12
v_gene: TRBV12-3/TRBV12-4
abundance: many
j_gene: TRBJ1-6
d_gene: .
CDR3nt: TGTGCCAGCAGTTTTTTAAATTCACCCCTCCACTTT
CDR3aa: CASSFLNSPLHF

len: 13
v_gene: TRBV12-3/TRBV12-4
abundance: few
j_gene: TRBJ1-2
d_gene: .
CDR3nt: TGTGCCAGCAGTTTACTGAACGGCTATGGCTACACCTTC
CDR3aa: CASSLLNGYGYTF

len: 14
v_gene: TRBV7-2
abundance: few
j_gene: TRBJ2-1
d_gene: .
CDR3nt: TGTGCCAGCGGTCCCAGGAGCTCCTACAATGAGCAGTTCTTC
CDR3aa: CASGPRSSYNEQFF

len: 14
v_gene: TRBV29-1
abundance: .
j_gene: TRBJ1-2
d_gene: .
CDR3nt: TGCAGCGCCGAGGCCGGCAGTGCGAACTATGGCTACACCTTC
CDR3aa: CSAEAGSANYGYTF